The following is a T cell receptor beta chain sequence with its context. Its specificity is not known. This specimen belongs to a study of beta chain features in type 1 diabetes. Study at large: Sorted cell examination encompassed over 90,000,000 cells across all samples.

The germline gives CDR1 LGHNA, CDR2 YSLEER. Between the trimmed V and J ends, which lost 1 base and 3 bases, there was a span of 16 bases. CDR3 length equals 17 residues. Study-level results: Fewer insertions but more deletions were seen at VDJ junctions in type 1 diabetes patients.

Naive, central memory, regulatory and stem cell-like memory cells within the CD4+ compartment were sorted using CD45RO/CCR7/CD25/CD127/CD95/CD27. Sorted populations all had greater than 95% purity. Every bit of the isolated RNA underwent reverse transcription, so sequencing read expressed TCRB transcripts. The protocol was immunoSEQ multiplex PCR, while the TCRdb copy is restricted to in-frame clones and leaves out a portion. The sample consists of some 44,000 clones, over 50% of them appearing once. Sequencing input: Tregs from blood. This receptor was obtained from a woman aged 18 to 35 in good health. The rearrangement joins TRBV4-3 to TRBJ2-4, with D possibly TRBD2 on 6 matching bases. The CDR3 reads CASSQGGDGSSKNIQYF. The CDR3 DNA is TGCGCCAGCAGCCAAGGGGGGGACGGTAGTAGCAAAAACATTCAGTACTTC.